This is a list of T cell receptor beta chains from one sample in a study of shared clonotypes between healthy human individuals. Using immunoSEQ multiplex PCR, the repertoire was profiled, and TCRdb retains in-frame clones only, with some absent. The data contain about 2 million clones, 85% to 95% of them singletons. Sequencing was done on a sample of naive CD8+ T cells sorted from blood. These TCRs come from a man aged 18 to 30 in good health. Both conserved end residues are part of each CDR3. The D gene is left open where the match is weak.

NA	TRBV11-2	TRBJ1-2	CASSLGPDIGGYTF	TGTGCCAGCAGCTTAGGTCCGGATATCGGGGGCTACACCTTC
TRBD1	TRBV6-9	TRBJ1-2	CASSCQGAPNYGYTF	TGTGCCAGCAGTTGTCAGGGGGCTCCTAACTATGGCTACACCTTC
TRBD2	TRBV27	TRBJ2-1	CASSLSSGGRYNEQFF	TGTGCCAGCAGTTTATCGAGCGGGGGGAGATACAATGAGCAGTTCTTC
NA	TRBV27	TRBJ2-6	CASSLARSGANVLTF	TGTGCCAGCAGTCTTGCCCGCTCTGGGGCCAACGTCCTGACTTTC
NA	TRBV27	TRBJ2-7	CASSFGVSRYEQYF	TGTGCCAGCAGTTTCGGGGTCTCAAGGTACGAGCAGTACTTC
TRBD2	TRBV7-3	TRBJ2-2	CASSRLAGGRGELFF	TGTGCCAGCAGCCGCCTAGCGGGGGGGCGCGGGGAGCTGTTTTTT
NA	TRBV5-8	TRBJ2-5	CASSRLGTFQETQYF	TGTGCCAGCAGCCGCCTCGGGACTTTCCAAGAGACCCAGTACTTC
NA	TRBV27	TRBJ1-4	CASSLLGNEKLFF	TGTGCCAGCAGTTTACTTGGAAATGAAAAACTGTTTTTT
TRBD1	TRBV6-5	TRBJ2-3	CASSYSMDRGEDF	TGTGCCAGCAGTTACTCAATGGACAGGGGGGAGGATTTT
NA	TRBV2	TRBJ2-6	CASSGSGFGANVLTF	TGTGCCAGCAGTGGATCAGGGTTTGGGGCCAACGTCCTGACTTTC
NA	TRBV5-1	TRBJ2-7	CASSLEAGDPLEQYF	TGCGCCAGCAGCTTGGAGGCAGGGGACCCCCTCGAGCAGTACTTC
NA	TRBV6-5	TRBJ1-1	CASSYGGPYTEAFF	TGTGCCAGCAGTTACGGAGGGCCATACACTGAAGCTTTCTTT
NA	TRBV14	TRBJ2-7	CASSQGRRRGEQYF	TGTGCCAGCAGCCAAGGGAGACGACGGGGCGAGCAGTACTTC
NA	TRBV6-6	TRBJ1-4	CASSKYGTDEKLFF	TGTGCCAGCAGTAAATACGGGACTGATGAAAAACTGTTTTTT
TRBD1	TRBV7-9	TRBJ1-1	CASSRGTGGPTEAFF	TGTGCCAGCAGCCGGGGGACAGGGGGCCCGACTGAAGCTTTCTTT
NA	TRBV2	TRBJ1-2	CASISTEGFNYGYTF	TGTGCCAGCATATCGACAGAAGGGTTTAACTATGGCTACACCTTC
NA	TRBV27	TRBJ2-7	CASSPGSAYEQYF	TGTGCCAGCAGTCCGGGCTCTGCCTACGAGCAGTACTTC
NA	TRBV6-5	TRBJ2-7	CASSYGGEASYEQYF	TGTGCCAGCAGTTACGGCGGGGAAGCTTCCTACGAGCAGTACTTC
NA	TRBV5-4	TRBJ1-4	CASSLWEAGDEKLFF	TGTGCCAGCAGCTTGTGGGAGGCTGGCGATGAAAAACTGTTTTTT
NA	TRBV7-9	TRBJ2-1	CASSLDGMRDNEQFF	TGTGCCAGCAGCTTAGACGGAATGAGGGACAATGAGCAGTTCTTC
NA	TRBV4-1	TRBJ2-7	CASSQVGGLNYEQYF	TGCGCCAGCAGCCAAGTGGGGGGGCTTAATTACGAGCAGTACTTC
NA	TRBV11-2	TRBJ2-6	CASTLAGLPGANVLTF	TGTGCCAGCACCTTGGCAGGGCTCCCTGGGGCCAACGTCCTGACTTTC
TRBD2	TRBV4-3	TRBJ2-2	CASSQGLAGVVTGELFF	TGCGCCAGCAGCCAAGGACTAGCGGGAGTCGTCACCGGGGAGCTGTTTTTT
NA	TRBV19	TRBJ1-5	CAGPPRVRSRSNQPQHF	TGTGCCGGACCTCCAAGGGTTCGTAGCCGGAGCAATCAGCCCCAGCATTTT
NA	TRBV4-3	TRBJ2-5	CASSQDGWETQYF	TGCGCCAGCAGCCAAGACGGTTGGGAGACCCAGTACTTC
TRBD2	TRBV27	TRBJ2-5	CARSPGTSGGRIETQYF	TGTGCCAGATCCCCCGGGACTAGCGGGGGGAGAATAGAGACCCAGTACTTC
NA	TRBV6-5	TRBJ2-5	CASGDWGQQETQYF	TGTGCCAGCGGGGATTGGGGACAACAAGAGACCCAGTACTTC
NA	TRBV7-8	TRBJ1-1	CASSLRGAREGTEAFF	TGTGCCAGCAGCTTGCGGGGGGCGAGAGAAGGCACTGAAGCTTTCTTT